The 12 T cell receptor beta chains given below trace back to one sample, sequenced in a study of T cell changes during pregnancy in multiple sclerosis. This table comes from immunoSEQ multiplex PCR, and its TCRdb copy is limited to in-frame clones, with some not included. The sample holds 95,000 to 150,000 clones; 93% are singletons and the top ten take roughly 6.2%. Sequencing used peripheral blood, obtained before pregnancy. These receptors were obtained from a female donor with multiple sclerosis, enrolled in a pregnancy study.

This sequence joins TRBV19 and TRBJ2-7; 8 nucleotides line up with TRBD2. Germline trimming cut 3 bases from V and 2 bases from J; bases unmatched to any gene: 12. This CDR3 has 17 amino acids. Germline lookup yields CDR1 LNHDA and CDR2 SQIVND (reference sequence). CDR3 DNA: TGTGCCAGTAGTATCCAAAGACTAGCGTACAGACCCTACGAGCAGTACTTC. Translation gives CASSIQRLAYRPYEQYF.

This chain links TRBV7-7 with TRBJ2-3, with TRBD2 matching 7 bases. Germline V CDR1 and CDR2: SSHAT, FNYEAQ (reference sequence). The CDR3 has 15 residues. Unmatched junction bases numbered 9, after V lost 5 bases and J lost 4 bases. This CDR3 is CASSPGTTSADTQYF. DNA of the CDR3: TGTGCCAGCAGCCCCGGGACTACTTCGGCAGATACGCAGTATTTT. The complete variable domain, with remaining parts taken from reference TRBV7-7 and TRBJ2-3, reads GAGVSQSPRYKVTKRGQDVTLRCDPISSHATLYWYQQALGQGPEFLTYFNYEAQPDKSGLPSDRFSAERPEGSISTLTIQRTEQRDSAMYRCASSPGTTSADTQYFGPGTRLTVL.

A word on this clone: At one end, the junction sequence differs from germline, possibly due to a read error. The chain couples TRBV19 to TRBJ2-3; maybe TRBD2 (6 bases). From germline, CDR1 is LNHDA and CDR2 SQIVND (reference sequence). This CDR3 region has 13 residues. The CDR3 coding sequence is TGTGCCAGTAGTATAGTAGGAGGGGACGGTCCTTTTTTT. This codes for CASSIVGGDGPFF.

The DNA for the CDR3 is TGTGCCAGCAGCTTCCTAGCGGGTTATTCCTACAATGAGCAGTTCTTC. Its protein is CASSFLAGYSYNEQFF. The chain carries TRBV7-2 and TRBJ2-1, with TRBD2 matching 8 bases. The length of the CDR3 is 16 residues. The V and J ends lost 3 bases and 1 base, in that order; junction bases with no gene match: 5. Germline CDR1 reads SGHTA; CDR2 reads FQGNSA.

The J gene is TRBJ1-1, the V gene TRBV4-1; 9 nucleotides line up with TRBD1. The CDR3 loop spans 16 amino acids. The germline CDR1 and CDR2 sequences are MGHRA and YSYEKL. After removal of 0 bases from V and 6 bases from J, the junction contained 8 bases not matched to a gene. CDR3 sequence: CASSQEFRDRVPEAFF. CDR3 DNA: TGCGCCAGCAGCCAAGAGTTCCGGGACAGGGTCCCTGAAGCTTTCTTT.

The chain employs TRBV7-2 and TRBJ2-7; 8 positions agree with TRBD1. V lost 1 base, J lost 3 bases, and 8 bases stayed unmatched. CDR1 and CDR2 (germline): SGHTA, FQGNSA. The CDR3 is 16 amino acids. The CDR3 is CASSLVGAGGIYEQYF. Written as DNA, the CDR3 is TGTGCCAGCAGCTTAGTCGGGGCAGGGGGCATCTACGAGCAGTACTTC.

The CDR3 loop is CASGTGDFGNTEAFF. The CDR3 nucleotides read TGTGCCAGTGGGACAGGGGATTTTGGGAACACTGAAGCTTTCTTT. V gene TRBV28 combines with J gene TRBJ1-1; 10 bases line up with TRBD1. V shed 9 bases, J shed 1 base, and the junction held 8 bases outside the gene matches. The germline CDR1 and CDR2 sequences are MDHEN and SYDVKM. The CDR3 length is 15 residues.

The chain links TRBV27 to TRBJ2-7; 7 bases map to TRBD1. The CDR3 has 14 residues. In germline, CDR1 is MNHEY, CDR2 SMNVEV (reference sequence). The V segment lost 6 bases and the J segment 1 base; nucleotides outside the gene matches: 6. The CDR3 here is CASSLGGSSYEQYF. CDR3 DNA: TGTGCCAGCAGCCTAGGGGGCTCGTCCTACGAGCAGTACTTC.

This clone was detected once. Written as DNA, the CDR3 is TGTGCCAGGAGCCGGGACAGGGGTAATAGCAATCAGCCCCAGCATTTT. Its protein is CARSRDRGNSNQPQHF. This chain uses TRBV6-6 with TRBJ1-5, with 10 bases identical to TRBD1. The CDR3 consists of 16 residues. The trim removed 9 bases at V and 0 bases at J, leaving 8 bases unmatched. Germline V gene sequence: CDR1 MNHNY, CDR2 SVGAGI (reference sequence).

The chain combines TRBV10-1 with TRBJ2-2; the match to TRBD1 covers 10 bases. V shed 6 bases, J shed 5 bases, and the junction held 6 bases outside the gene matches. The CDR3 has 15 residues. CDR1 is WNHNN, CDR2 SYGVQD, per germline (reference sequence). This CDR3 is CASSLRTGGTGELFF. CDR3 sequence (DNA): TGCGCCAGCAGCCTGCGGACAGGGGGAACCGGGGAGCTGTTTTTT.

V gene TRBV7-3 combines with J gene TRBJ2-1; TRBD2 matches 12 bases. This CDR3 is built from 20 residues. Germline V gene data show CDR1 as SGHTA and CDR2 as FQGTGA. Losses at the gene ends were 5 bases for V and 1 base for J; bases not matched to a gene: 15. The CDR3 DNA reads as TGTGCCAGCAGCCCCCGTGAGGGGCTAGCGGGAGGGCCATCCTACAATGAGCAGTTCTTC. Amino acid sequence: CASSPREGLAGGPSYNEQFF.

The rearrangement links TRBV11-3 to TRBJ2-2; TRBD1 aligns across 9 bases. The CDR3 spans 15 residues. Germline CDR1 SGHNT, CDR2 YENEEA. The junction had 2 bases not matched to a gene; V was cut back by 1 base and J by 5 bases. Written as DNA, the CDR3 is TGTGCCAGCAGCTTAGTCGGACAGGGGACCGGGGAGCTGTTTTTT. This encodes CASSLVGQGTGELFF.